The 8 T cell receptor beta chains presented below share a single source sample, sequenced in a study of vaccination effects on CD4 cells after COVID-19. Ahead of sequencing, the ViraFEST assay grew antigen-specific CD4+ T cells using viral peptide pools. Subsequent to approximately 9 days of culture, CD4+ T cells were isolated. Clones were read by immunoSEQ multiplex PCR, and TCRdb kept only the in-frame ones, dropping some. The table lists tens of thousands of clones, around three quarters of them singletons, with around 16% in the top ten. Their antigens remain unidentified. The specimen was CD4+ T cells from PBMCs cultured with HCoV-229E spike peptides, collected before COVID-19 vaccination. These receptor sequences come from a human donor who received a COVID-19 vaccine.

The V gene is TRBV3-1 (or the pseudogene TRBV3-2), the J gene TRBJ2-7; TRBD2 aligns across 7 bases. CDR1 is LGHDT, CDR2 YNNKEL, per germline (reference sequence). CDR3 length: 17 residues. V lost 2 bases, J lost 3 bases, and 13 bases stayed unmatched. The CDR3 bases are TGTGCCAGCAGCCAATTTTTTTTTGGGACTACAAGCTACGAGCAGTACTTC. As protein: CASSQFFFGTTSYEQYF.

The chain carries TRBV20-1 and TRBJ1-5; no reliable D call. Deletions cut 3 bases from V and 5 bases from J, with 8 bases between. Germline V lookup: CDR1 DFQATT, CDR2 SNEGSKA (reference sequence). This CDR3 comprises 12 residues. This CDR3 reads CSASRADQPQHF. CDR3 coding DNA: TGCAGTGCTAGTCGGGCAGATCAGCCCCAGCATTTT.

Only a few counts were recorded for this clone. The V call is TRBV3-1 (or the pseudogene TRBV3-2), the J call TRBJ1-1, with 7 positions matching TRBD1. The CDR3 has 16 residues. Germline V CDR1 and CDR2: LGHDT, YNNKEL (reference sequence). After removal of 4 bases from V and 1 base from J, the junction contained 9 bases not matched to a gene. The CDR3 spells CASSRRQDRSNTEAFF. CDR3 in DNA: TGTGCCAGCAGCCGACGGCAGGACAGGTCGAACACTGAAGCTTTCTTT.

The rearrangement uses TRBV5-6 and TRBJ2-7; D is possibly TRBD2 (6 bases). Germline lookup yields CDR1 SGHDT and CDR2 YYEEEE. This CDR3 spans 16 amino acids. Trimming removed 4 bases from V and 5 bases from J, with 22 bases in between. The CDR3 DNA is TGTGCCAGCAGCCCTCGCTTCGGGACTGAGAACGACGAGCAGTACTTC. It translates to CASSPRFGTENDEQYF.

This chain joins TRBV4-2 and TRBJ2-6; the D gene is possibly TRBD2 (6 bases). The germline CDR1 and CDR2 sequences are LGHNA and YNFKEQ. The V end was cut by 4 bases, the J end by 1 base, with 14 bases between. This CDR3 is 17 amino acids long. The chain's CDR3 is CASSRTSRTSGANVLTF. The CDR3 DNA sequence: TGTGCCAGCAGCCGAACTAGCCGGACTTCTGGGGCCAACGTCCTGACTTTC.

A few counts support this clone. The CDR3 sequence is CASSLGAGGNQPQHF. CDR3 sequence (DNA): TGCGCCAGCAGCTTGGGGGCGGGGGGCAATCAGCCCCAGCATTTT. V and J are TRBV5-1 and TRBJ1-5; the D gene is possibly TRBD1 (5 bases). CDR1 and CDR2 from the germline V gene are SGHRS and YFSETQ. This CDR3 is built from 15 residues. Trimming removed 0 bases at V and 2 bases at J, with 9 bases between.

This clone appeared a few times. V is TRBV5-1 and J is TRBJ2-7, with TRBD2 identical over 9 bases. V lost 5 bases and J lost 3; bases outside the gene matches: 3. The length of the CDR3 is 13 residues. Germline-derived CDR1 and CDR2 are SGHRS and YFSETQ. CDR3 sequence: CASRGLANYEQYF. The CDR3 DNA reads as TGCGCCAGCAGAGGACTAGCGAACTACGAGCAGTACTTC.

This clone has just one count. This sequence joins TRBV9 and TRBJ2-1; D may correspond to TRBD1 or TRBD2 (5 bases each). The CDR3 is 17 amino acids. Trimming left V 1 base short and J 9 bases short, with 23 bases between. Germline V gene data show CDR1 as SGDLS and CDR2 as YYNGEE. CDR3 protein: CASSVISSGATFPEQFF. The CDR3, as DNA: TGTGCCAGCAGCGTAATATCTTCCGGGGCCACGTTTCCTGAGCAGTTCTTC.